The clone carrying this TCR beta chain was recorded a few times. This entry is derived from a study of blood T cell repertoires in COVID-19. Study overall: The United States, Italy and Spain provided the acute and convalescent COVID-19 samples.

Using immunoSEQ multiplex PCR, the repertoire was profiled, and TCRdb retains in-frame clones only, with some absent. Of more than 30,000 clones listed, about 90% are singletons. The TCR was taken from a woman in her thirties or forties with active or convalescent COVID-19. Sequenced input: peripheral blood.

CDR3 nucleotide sequence: TGCAGCGTTGGTGGTCACGGTTCACCCCTCCACTTT. Its translation: CSVGGHGSPLHF. The V call is TRBV29-1, the J call TRBJ1-6; D gene ambiguous. Germline CDR1 SQVTM, CDR2 ANQGSEA. Trimming cost V 4 bases and J 9 bases, with 10 bases left between them. The CDR3 is 12 amino acids. The complete variable domain, with remaining parts taken from reference TRBV29-1 and TRBJ1-6, reads SAVISQKPSRDICQRGTSLTIQCQVDSQVTMMFWYRQQPGQSLTLIATANQGSEATYESGFVIDKFPISRPNLTFSTLTVSNMSPEDSSIYLCSVGGHGSPLHFGNGTRLTVT.